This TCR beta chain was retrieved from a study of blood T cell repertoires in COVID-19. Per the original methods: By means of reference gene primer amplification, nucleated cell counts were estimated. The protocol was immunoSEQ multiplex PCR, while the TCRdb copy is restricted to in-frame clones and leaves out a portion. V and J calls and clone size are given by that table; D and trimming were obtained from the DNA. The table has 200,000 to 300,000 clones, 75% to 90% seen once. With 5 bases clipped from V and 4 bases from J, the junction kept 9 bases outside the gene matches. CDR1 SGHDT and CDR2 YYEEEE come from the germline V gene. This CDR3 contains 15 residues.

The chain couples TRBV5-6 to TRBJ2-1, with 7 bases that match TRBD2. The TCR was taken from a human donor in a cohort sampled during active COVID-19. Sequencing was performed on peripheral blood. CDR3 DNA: TGTGCCAGCAGTACACCGGGACTAACATACAATGAGCAGTTCTTC. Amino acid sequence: CASSTPGLTYNEQFF.